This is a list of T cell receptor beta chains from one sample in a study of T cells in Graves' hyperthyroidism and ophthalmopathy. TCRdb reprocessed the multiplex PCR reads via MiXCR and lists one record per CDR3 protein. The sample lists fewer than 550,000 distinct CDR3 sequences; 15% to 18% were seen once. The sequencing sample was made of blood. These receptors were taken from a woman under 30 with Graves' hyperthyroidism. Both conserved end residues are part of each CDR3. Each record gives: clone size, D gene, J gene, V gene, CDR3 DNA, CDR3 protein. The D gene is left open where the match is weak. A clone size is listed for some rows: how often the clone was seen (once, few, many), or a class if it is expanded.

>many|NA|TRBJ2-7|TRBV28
TGTGCCAGCAGTTTTCTGGTAGGGAATATCAACGAGCAGTACTTC
CASSFLVGNINEQYF
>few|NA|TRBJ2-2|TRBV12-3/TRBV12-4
TGTGCCAGCAGTTTAGCGGGAAAGGGAACGAACACCGGGGAGCTGTTTTTT
CASSLAGKGTNTGELFF
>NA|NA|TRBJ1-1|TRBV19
TGTGCCAGTATACCCCCAGGGTACACTGAAGCTTTCTTT
CASIPPGYTEAFF
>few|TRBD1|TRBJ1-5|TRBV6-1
TGTGCCAGCAGGGCCGACAGGGGTGGCAATCAGCCCCAGCATTTT
CASRADRGGNQPQHF
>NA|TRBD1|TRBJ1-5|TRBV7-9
TGTGCCAGCAGCTCGGACAGGGCGATTCAGCCCCAGCATTTT
CASSSDRAIQPQHF
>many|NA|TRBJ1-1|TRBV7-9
TGTGCCAGCAGCTTCTTACGTTTGACTGGGACTATGGGGGTCACTGAAGCTTTCTTT
CASSFLRLTGTMGVTEAFF
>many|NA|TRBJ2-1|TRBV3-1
TGTGCCAGCAGCCTTAGAAACTACAATGAGCAGTTCTTC
CASSLRNYNEQFF
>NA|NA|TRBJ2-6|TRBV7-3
TGTACCAGCAGCGCATACCCGCGGCGCTCTGGGGCCAACGTCCTGACTTTC
CTSSAYPRRSGANVLTF
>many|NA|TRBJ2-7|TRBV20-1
TGCAGTGCTTGTACCGGGGCGTCCTACGAGCAGTACTTC
CSACTGASYEQYF
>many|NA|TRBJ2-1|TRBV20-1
TGCAGTGGCGAGGGATCCAGAGATGAGCAGTTCTTC
CSGEGSRDEQFF
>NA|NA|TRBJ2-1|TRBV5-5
TGTGCCAGCAGCACCCGAAGCTCCTACAATGAGCAGTTCTTC
CASSTRSSYNEQFF
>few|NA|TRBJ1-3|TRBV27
TGTGCCAGCAGACATACCACAGGGCCTGGAAACACCATATATTTT
CASRHTTGPGNTIYF
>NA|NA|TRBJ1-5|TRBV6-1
TGTGCCAGCAGTGAAGAGAGCAGCCCGGGGAATCAGCCCCAGCATTTT
CASSEESSPGNQPQHF
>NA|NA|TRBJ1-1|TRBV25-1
TGTGCCAGCAGTGAATACGGACTCAACACTGAAGCTTTCTTT
CASSEYGLNTEAFF
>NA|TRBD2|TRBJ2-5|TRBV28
TGTGCCAGCAGTTTCGGGGGGGTACAAGAGACCCAGTACTTC
CASSFGGVQETQYF
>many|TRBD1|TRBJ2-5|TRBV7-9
TGTGCCAGCAGCTTAACAGGGGGTTATCAAGAGACCCAGTACTTC
CASSLTGGYQETQYF
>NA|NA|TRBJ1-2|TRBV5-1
TGCGCCAGCAGCGAGGGGGACACCTTATACTATGGCTACACCTTC
CASSEGDTLYYGYTF
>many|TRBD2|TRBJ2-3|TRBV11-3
TGTGCCAGCAGCTTACGGGGTCTAGCGGGGGTTAGGGGCACAGATACGCAGTATTTT
CASSLRGLAGVRGTDTQYF
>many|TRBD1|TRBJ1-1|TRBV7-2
TGTGCCAGCAGCCCCGGGACAGCCACTGAAGCTTTCTTT
CASSPGTATEAFF
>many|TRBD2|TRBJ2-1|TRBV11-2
TGTGCCAGCAGCTTAGATGGGACTACAATCAATGAGCAGTTCTTC
CASSLDGTTINEQFF
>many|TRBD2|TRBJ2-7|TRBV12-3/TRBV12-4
TGTGCCAGCAGTTTGGTAGGACTAGCGGGAGTCGAGCAGTACTTC
CASSLVGLAGVEQYF
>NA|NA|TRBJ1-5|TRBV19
TGTGCCAGTAGTATAGATCCAACAGGGCGGGGTAGCAATCAGCCCCAGCATTTT
CASSIDPTGRGSNQPQHF
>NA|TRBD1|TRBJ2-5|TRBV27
TGTGCCAGCAGTCAGCCGGACAGGGGAGAGACCCAGTACTTC
CASSQPDRGETQYF
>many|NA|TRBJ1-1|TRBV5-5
TGTGCCAGCAGAAGTTCCGGGACATCGTGGGTTGACACTGAAGCTTTCTTT
CASRSSGTSWVDTEAFF
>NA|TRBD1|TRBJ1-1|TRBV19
TGTGCCAGTAGTATAAGACAGGGATTGAACACTGAAGCTTTCTTT
CASSIRQGLNTEAFF
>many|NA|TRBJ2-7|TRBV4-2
TGTGCCAGCAGCCAAGCCCCCCGCCACGGGGGCTGGTCCTACGAGCAGTACTTC
CASSQAPRHGGWSYEQYF
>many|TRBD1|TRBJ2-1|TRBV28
TGTGCCAGCAGTTGGGGGACAGGGGACATTTACAATGAGCAGTTCTTC
CASSWGTGDIYNEQFF
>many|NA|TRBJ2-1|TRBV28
TGTGCCAGCAGTTTTTCGGTGTCAGGCTCCTACAATGAGCAGTTCTTC
CASSFSVSGSYNEQFF
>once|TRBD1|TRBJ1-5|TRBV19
TGTGCCAGTAGTCCCAATGGGGGGGGGACAGGGGGACAGCCCCAGCATTTT
CASSPNGGGTGGQPQHF
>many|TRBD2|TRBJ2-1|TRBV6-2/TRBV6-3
TGTGCCAGCAGCCCCGGTAAGGGAGGGTACAATGAGCAGTTCTTC
CASSPGKGGYNEQFF
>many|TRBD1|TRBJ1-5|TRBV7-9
TGTGCCAGCAGCCGAGGGACAGGGGTAGAACAGCCCCAGCATTTT
CASSRGTGVEQPQHF
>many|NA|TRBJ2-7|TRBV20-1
TGCAGTGCTAGTCTGAACTTCTACGAGCAGTACTTC
CSASLNFYEQYF
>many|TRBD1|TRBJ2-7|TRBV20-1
TGCAGTGCTAGAGATAATTTTCCGAGACAGGGGAGCTACGAGCAGTACTTC
CSARDNFPRQGSYEQYF
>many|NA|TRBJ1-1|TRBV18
TGTGCCAGCTCACAAGGGAAGACTGAAGCTTTCTTT
CASSQGKTEAFF
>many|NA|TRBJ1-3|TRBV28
TGTGCCAGCAGTTCCCCCATCGGAAACACCATATATTTT
CASSSPIGNTIYF
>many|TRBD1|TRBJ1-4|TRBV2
TGTGCCGTCCGGGACAGGGGGCAAGTACGGGAAAAACTGTTTTTT
CAVRDRGQVREKLFF
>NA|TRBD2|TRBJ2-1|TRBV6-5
TGTGCCAGCAGTTACCAGATAGCGGGAGGGCACGATGAGCAGTTCTTC
CASSYQIAGGHDEQFF
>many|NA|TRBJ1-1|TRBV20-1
TGCAGTGCTAGGGGGACATGGGGGGGCACTGAAGCTTTCTTT
CSARGTWGGTEAFF
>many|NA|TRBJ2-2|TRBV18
TGTGCCAGCGTGAAACAGGGGAACACCGGGGAGCTGTTTTTT
CASVKQGNTGELFF
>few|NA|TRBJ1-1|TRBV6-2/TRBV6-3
TGTGCCAGCAGCACCGACGGTCCTGAAGCTTTCTTT
CASSTDGPEAFF
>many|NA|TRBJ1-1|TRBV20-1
TGCAGTGCTGCCGACAGGATATCAACTGAAGCTTTCTTT
CSAADRISTEAFF
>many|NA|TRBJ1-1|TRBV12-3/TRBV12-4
TGTGCCAGCAGCCCCGTGATGGGGGGCACTGAAGCTTTCTTT
CASSPVMGGTEAFF
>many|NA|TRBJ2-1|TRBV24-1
TGTGCCACCAGTGACGCCGGTATTGGGACCTCCTACAATGAGCAGTTCTTC
CATSDAGIGTSYNEQFF
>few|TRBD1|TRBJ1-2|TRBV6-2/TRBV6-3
TGTGCCAGCAGGCCTAACCAGGGGGAGATTGGCTACACCTTC
CASRPNQGEIGYTF
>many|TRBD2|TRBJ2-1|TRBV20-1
TGCAGTGCTCCGGGACTAGCGGGAGAATCCTACAATGAGCAGTTCTTC
CSAPGLAGESYNEQFF
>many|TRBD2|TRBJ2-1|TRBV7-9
TGTGCCAGCAGCTTAGGGTACAGACCGGCGGGGGGTCATGAGCAGTTCTTC
CASSLGYRPAGGHEQFF
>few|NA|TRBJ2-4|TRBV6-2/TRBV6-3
TGTGCCAGCAGTTTATCCACCGGGCCGCAGTACTTC
CASSLSTGPQYF
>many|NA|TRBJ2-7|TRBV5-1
TGCGCCAGCAGCGCGACAGGAAACGAGCAGTACTTC
CASSATGNEQYF
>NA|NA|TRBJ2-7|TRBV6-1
TGTGCCAGCACCCCGCCCCCGCCATATTACGAGCAGTACTTC
CASTPPPPYYEQYF
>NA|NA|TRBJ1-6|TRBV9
TGTGCCAGCAGCGCAGACCGAGAGGTCTCTAATTCACCCCTCCACTTT
CASSADREVSNSPLHF
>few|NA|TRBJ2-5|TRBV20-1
TGCAGTGCCCCCAGACAGGCAGAAGAGACCCAGTACTTC
CSAPRQAEETQYF
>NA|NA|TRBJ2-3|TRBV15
TGTGCCACCAGCAGACCAAGAGGCCGGGGTGAGGGAGATACGCAGTATTTT
CATSRPRGRGEGDTQYF